This passage covers 9 T cell receptor beta chains from one sample sequenced in a study of T cells after yellow fever vaccination (dated by TCRdb to about 2019). The library was built by means of 5' RACE. Sequencing used an Illumina HiSeq 2500. The public reads were reanalyzed by TCRdb: fastp trimming at Q25, MiXCR alignment, in-frame beta chains only. Rows are unified per CDR3 protein, each entry keeping the most common DNA and genes. This sample has under 550,000 distinct CDR3 sequences in its table, and 21% of those were observed once. 16% of the sample is in the top ten clones. In light of the paper, this sample's treatment or condition label describes: live attenuated yellow fever vaccine strain. Here the sequenced sample was PBMCs, taken approximately 20 days after the first yellow fever vaccination. The receptors were sampled from a man aged 18-30 years who received the YFV17D yellow fever vaccine.

This sequence joins TRBV5-8 and TRBJ2-7; perhaps TRBD1 as D (6 bases). Trimming pared 7 bases from V and 7 bases from J, leaving 18 bases between. Germline V gene sequence: CDR1 SGHTS, CDR2 YDEGEE. This CDR3 spans 13 amino acids. Written as DNA, the CDR3 is TGTGCCAGCCGAAATACAGGGAGTGGAGAGCAGTACTTC. Translated: CASRNTGSGEQYF.

A few counts support this clonotype. The chain has TRBV4-1 and TRBJ1-5; TRBD1 matches at 7 bases. J gave up 5 bases and V 5 bases, and 12 bases lay outside the gene matches. Per the germline V gene, CDR1 is MGHRA and CDR2 is YSYEKL. There are 16 residues in the CDR3. CDR3 amino acids: CASSDFRRQGHQPQHF. The CDR3 nucleotides are TGCGCCAGCAGCGATTTTAGAAGACAGGGACATCAGCCCCAGCATTTT.

The rearrangement joins TRBV20-1 to TRBJ1-2; D not certain. The V end lost 6 bases, the J end lost 0 bases, and 8 bases lay between the germline ends. This CDR3 has 12 residues. Germline V gene lookup returns CDR1 DFQATT and CDR2 SNEGSKA (reference sequence). The CDR3 spells CSAAETNYGYTF. DNA for the CDR3: TGCAGTGCCGCGGAGACTAACTATGGCTACACCTTC.

The table lists this clonotype with a few counts. The rearrangement joins TRBV27 to TRBJ2-7; a possible D gene is TRBD2 (7 bases). The CDR3 sequence is 15 residues long. Per the germline V gene, CDR1 is MNHEY and CDR2 is SMNVEV (reference sequence). V was pared by 3 bases and J by 2 bases, with 14 bases between. This CDR3 reads CASSFRGGVPYEQYF. The DNA for the CDR3 is TGTGCCAGCAGTTTTAGGGGGGGCGTCCCCTACGAGCAGTACTTC.

In its sample, this clonotype was seen a few times. This chain connects TRBV7-9 to TRBJ1-4, with 11 nucleotides matching TRBD1. The CDR3 contains 15 residues. Germline V CDR1 and CDR2: SEHNR, FQNEAQ (reference sequence). V shed 5 bases and J 7 bases; nucleotides not matched to a gene: 6. This CDR3 reads CASSKGTGGSEKLFF. DNA for the CDR3: TGTGCCAGCAGCAAGGGGACAGGGGGGTCTGAAAAACTGTTTTTT.

The rearrangement uses TRBV11-2 and TRBJ2-3; D is unclear. The germline V and J ends were trimmed by 0 bases and 2 bases, with 6 bases remaining between them. Per the germline V gene, CDR1 is SGHAT and CDR2 is FQNNGV. The CDR3 runs to 14 residues. CDR3 in DNA: TGTGCCAGCAGCTTAGAACCCCACACAGATACGCAGTATTTT. Its translation is CASSLEPHTDTQYF.

The chain carries TRBV7-2 and TRBJ2-5; no clear D. Germline V lookup: CDR1 SGHTA, CDR2 FQGNSA. The CDR3 runs 13 residues. Trimming stripped 5 bases from V and 5 bases from J, with 12 bases between. CDR3 amino acids: CASSARLRETQYF. CDR3 DNA: TGTGCCAGCAGCGCTAGACTTAGGGAGACCCAGTACTTC.

This chain uses TRBV9 with TRBJ1-1; no clear D gene. V shed 0 bases and J shed 0 bases, with 15 bases lying between them. The germline CDR1 and CDR2 sequences are SGDLS and YYNGEE. This CDR3 is 17 amino acids long. This chain's CDR3 is CASSVGVSFSMNTEAFF. CDR3 in DNA: TGTGCCAGCAGCGTAGGGGTGTCTTTCTCCATGAACACTGAAGCTTTCTTT.

This clonotype was seen a handful of times. The chain uses TRBV7-9 and TRBJ1-1; D unclear. CDR1 and CDR2 (germline): SEHNR, FQNEAQ (reference sequence). The V end was cut by 6 bases, the J end by 2 bases, with 7 bases between. The length of the CDR3 is 12 residues. Here the CDR3 DNA reads TGTGCCAGCAGACCACCTAACACTGAAGCTTTCTTT. Protein sequence: CASRPPNTEAFF.